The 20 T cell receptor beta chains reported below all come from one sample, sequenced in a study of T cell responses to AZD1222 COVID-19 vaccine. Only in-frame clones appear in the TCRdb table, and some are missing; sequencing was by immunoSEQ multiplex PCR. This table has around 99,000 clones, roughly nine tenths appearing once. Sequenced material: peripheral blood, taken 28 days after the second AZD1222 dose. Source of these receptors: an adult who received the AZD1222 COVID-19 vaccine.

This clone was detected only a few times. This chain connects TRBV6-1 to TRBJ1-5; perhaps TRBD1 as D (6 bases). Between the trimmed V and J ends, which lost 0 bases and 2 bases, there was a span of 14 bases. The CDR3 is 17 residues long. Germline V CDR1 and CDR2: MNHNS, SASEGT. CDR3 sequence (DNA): TGTGCCAGCAGTGAAGCCGGGGGCGCCTGGGGCAATCAGCCCCAGCATTTT. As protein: CASSEAGGAWGNQPQHF.

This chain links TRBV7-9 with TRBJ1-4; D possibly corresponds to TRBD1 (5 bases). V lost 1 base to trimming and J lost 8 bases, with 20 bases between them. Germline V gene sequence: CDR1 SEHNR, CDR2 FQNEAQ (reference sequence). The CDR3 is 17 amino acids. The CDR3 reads CASSLDPGQGIKEKLFF. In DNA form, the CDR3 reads TGTGCCAGCAGCTTAGATCCTGGGCAGGGAATTAAAGAAAAACTGTTTTTT. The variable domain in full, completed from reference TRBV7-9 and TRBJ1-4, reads DTGVSQNPRHKITKRGQNVTFRCDPISEHNRLYWYRQTLGQGPEFLTYFQNEAQLEKSRLLSDRFSAERPKGSFSTLEIQRTEQGDSAMYLCASSLDPGQGIKEKLFFGSGTQLSVL.

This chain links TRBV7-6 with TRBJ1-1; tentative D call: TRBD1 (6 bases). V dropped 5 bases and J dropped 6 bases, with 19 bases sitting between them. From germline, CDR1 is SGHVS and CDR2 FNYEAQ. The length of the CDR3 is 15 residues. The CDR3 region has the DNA TGTGCCAGCAGCCCAGGAATGAAAGGGGGAGCTGAAGCTTTCTTT. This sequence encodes CASSPGMKGGAEAFF.

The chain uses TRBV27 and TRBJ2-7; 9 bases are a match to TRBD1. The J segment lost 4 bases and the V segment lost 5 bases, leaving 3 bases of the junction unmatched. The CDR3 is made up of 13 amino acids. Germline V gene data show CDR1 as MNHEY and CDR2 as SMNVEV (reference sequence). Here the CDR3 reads CASSGGQGYEQYF. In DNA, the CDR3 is TGTGCCAGCAGTGGGGGACAGGGTTACGAGCAGTACTTC.

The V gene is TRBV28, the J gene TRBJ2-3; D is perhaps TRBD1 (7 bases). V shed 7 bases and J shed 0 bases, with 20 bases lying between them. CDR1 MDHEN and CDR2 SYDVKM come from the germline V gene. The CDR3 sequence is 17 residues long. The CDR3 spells CASNRKAGGLSTDTQYF. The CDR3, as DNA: TGTGCCAGCAATAGGAAGGCAGGGGGACTTAGCACAGATACGCAGTATTTT. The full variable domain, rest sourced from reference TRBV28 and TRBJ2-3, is DVKVTQSSRYLVKRTGEKVFLECVQDMDHENMFWYRQDPGLGLRLIYFSYDVKMKEKGDIPEGYSVSREKKERFSLILESASTNQTSMYLCASNRKAGGLSTDTQYFGPGTRLTVL.

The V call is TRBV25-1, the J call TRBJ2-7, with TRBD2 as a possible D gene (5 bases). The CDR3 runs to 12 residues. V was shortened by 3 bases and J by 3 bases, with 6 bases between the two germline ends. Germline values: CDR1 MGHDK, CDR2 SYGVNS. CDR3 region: CASSDGLYEQYF. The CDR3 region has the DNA TGTGCCAGCAGTGACGGACTCTACGAGCAGTACTTC.

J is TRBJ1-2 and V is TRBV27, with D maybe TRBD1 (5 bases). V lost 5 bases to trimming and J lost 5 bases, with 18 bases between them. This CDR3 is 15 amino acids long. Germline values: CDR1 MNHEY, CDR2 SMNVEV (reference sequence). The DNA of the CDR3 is TGTGCCAGCAGTCCCCAGTGGGGACTGGGGTATGGCTACACCTTC. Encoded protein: CASSPQWGLGYGYTF.

The CDR3 loop reads CASSLRSGWVNYEQYF. The CDR3 DNA reads as TGTGCCAGCAGCCTCAGGAGTGGCTGGGTTAATTACGAGCAGTACTTC. The chain combines TRBV11-2 with TRBJ2-7; D is unresolved. Germline CDR1 SGHAT, CDR2 FQNNGV. The V gene lost 5 bases and the J gene lost 4 bases, with 21 bases spanning the gap. The CDR3 is 16 amino acids.

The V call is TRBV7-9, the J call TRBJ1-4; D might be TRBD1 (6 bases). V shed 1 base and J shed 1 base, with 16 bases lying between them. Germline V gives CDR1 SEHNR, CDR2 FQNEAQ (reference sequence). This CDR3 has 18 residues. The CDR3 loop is CASSLVGGPRGTNEKLFF. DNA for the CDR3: TGTGCCAGCAGCTTAGTCGGGGGCCCACGGGGAACTAATGAAAAACTGTTTTTT.

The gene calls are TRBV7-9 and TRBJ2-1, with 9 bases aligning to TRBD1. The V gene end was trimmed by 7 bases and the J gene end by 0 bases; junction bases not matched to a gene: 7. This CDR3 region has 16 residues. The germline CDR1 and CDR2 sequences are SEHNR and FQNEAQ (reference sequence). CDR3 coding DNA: TGTGCCAGCACCCCCCGACAGGGGGTCTCCTACAATGAGCAGTTCTTC. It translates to CASTPRQGVSYNEQFF.

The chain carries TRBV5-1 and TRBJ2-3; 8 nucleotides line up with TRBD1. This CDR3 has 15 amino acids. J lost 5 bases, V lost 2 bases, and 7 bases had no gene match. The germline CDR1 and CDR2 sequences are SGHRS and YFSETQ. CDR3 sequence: CASSFGQGPGDTQYF. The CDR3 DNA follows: TGCGCCAGCAGCTTCGGACAGGGCCCCGGAGATACGCAGTATTTT.

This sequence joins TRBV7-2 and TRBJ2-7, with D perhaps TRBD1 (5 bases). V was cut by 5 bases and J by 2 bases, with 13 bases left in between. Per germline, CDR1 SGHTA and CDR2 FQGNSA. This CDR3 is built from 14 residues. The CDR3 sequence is CASSPQTATYEQYF. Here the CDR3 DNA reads TGTGCCAGCAGCCCTCAGACAGCCACCTACGAGCAGTACTTC.

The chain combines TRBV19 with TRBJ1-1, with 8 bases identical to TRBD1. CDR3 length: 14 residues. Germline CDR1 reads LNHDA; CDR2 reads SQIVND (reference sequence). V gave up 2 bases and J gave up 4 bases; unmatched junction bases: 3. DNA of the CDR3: TGTGCCAGTAGTATACAGGGGGCGTCCACTGAAGCTTTCTTT. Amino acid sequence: CASSIQGASTEAFF. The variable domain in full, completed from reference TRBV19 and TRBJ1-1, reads DGGITQSPKYLFRKEGQNVTLSCEQNLNHDAMYWYRQDPGQGLRLIYYSQIVNDFQKGDIAEGYSVSREKKESFPLTVTSAQKNPTAFYLCASSIQGASTEAFFGQGTRLTVV.

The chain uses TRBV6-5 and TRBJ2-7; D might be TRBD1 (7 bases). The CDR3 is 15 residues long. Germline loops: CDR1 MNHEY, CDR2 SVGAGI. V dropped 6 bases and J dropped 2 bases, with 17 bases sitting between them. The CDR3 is CASRPGDRRTYEQYF. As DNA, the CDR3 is TGTGCCAGCAGACCGGGGGACAGACGGACCTACGAGCAGTACTTC.

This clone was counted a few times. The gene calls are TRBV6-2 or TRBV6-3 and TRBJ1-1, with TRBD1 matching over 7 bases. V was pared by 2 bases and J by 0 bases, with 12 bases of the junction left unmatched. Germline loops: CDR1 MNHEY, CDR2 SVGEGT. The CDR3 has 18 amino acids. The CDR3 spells CASSYPLQGDRMNTEAFF. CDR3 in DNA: TGTGCCAGCAGTTACCCGCTCCAGGGGGACCGAATGAACACTGAAGCTTTCTTT.

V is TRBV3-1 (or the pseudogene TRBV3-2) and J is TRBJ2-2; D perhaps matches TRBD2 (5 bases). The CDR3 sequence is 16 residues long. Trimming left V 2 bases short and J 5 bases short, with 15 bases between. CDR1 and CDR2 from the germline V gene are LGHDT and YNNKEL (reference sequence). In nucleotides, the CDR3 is TGTGCCAGCAGCCAACATGCGAGCGGAGAGACCGGGGAGCTGTTTTTT. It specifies CASSQHASGETGELFF.

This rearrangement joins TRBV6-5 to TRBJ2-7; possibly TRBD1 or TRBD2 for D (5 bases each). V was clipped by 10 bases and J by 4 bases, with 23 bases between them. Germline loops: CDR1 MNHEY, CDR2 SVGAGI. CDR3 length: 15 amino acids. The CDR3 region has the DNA TGTGCCACCCTTCCGTCCACCGGGGACCTATACGAGCAGTACTTC. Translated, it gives CATLPSTGDLYEQYF.

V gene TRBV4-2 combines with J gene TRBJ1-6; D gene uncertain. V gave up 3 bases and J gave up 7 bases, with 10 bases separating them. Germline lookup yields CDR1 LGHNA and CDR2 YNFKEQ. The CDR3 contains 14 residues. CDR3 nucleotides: TGTGCCAGCAGCCAGGATATGGGGAATTCACCCCTCCACTTT. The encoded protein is CASSQDMGNSPLHF.

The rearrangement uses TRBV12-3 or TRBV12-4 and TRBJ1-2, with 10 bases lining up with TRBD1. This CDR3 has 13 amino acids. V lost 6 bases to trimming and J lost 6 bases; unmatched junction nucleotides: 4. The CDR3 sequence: CASRGDRGDGYTF. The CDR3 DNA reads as TGTGCCAGCAGGGGGGACAGGGGAGATGGCTACACCTTC.

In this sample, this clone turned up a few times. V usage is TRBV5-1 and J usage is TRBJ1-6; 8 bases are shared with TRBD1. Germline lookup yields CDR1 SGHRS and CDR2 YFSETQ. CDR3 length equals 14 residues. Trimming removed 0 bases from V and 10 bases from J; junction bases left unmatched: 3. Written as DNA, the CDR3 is TGCGCCAGCAGCTTGGGGGACAGGCAATCACCCCTCCACTTT. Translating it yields CASSLGDRQSPLHF. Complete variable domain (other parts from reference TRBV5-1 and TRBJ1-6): KAGVTQTPRYLIKTRGQQVTLSCSPISGHRSVSWYQQTPGQGLQFLFEYFSETQRNKGNFPGRFSGRQFSNSRSEMNVSTLELGDSALYLCASSLGDRQSPLHFGNGTRLTVT.